This T cell receptor (beta chain) is drawn from a study of CD4 T cells in relation to SARS-CoV-2 and coronaviruses. Study context: Two subjects were Hispanic; patients were roughly 8 males and 4 females. General study points: This crossreactivity analysis covered spike protein alone, no other viral proteins. SARS-CoV-2-driven expansion was significantly weaker in crossreactive than monoreactive clones.

As concerns this clone: What it recognizes is unknown.

Some clones are missing from TCRdb's copy, which holds only in-frame ones; the method was immunoSEQ multiplex PCR. The sample carries about 54,000 clones, around 90% recorded once. This receptor was taken from an adult with COVID-19. Sequenced: naive CD4+ T cells from PBMCs. Subset of the sample: naive CD4+ T cells isolated by negative enrichment.

The CDR3: CASSLATFLAGGVYNEQFF. CDR3 nucleotide sequence: TGTGCCAGCAGCTTAGCTACTTTCCTGGCGGGAGGCGTGTACAATGAGCAGTTCTTC. The V call is TRBV7-9, the J call TRBJ2-1; 8 bases map to TRBD2. The J segment lost 4 bases and the V segment lost 0 bases, leaving 14 bases of the junction unmatched. From germline, CDR1 is SEHNR and CDR2 FQNEAQ (reference sequence). There are 19 residues in the CDR3.